This T cell receptor (beta chain) is drawn from a study of blood T cell repertoires in COVID-19. Whole-study context: The United States, Italy and Spain were the sources of the acute and convalescent COVID-19 samples. T cells, B-cell-depleted T cells, or PBMCs provided the cDNA or gDNA that served as material.

Original analysis: Estimation of nucleated cell counts was performed using reference gene primer amplification. Assay: immunoSEQ multiplex PCR; the TCRdb copy retains only in-frame clones and omits some. V, J and clone size were drawn from that table, and D and trimming were deduced from the DNA. Here the sample spans 80,000 to 95,000 clones, 80% to 90% being singletons. The sample consisted of peripheral blood. The clonotype comes from a human donor in a cohort sampled during active COVID-19.

CDR3 nucleotide sequence: TGTGCCAGCAGCCCGACGACAGGGGCGTTCGGCTACACCTTC. This gives the protein CASSPTTGAFGYTF. The rearrangement joins TRBV7-3 to TRBJ1-2, with 8 bases fitting TRBD1. J gave up 8 bases and V 5 bases, and 10 bases lay outside the gene matches. This CDR3 contains 14 residues. The germline CDR1 and CDR2 sequences are SGHTA and FQGTGA.